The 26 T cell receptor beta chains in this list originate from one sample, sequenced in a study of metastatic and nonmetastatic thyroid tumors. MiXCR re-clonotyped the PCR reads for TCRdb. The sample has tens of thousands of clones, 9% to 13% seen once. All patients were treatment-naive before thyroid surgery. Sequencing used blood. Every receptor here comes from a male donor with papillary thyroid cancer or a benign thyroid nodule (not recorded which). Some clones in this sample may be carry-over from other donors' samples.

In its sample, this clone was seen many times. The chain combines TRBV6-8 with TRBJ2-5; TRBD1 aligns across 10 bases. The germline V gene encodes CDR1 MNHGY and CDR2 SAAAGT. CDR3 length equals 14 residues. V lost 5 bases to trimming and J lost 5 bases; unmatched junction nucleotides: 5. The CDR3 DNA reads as TGTGCCAGCAGTAGACAGGGGGCGTTGGAGACCCAGTACTTC. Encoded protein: CASSRQGALETQYF.

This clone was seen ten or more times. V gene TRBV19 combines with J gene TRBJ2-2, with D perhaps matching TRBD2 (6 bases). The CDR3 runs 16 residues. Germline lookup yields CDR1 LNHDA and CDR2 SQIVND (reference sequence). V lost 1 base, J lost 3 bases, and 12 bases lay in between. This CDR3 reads CASSIVGLAYTGELFF. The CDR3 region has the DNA TGTGCCAGTAGTATAGTCGGCCTAGCGTACACCGGGGAGCTGTTTTTT.

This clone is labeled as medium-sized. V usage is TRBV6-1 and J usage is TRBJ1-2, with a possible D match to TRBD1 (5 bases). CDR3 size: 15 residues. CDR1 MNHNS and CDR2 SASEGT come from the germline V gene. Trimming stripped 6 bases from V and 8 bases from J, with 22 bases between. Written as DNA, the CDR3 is TGTGCCAGCAGAACCTCGGGACTGGGAAAGAGCGGCTACACCTTC. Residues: CASRTSGLGKSGYTF.

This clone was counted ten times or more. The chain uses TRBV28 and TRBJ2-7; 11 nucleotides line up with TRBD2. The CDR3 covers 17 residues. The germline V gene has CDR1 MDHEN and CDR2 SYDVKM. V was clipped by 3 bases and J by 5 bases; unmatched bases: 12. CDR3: CASSFDGWTSGYNEQYF. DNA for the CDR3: TGTGCCAGCAGTTTTGATGGATGGACTAGCGGGTACAACGAGCAGTACTTC.

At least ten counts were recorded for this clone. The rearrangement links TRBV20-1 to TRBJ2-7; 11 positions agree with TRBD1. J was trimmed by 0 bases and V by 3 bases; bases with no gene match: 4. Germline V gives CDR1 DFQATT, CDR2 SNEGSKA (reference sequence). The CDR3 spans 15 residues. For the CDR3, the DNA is TGCAGTGCTAGCGGGACAGGGGGTTTCTCCTACGAGCAGTACTTC. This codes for CSASGTGGFSYEQYF.

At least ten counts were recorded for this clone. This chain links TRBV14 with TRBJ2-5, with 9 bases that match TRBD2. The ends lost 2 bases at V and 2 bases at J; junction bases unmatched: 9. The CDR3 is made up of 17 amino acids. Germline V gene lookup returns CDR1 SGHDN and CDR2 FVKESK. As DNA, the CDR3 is TGTGCCAGCAGCCAACACCCGGGACTAGCAGGACAAGAGACCCAGTACTTC. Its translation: CASSQHPGLAGQETQYF.

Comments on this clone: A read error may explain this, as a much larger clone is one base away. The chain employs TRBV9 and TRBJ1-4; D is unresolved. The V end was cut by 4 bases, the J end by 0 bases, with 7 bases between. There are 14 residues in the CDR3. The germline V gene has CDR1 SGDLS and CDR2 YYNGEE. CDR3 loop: CASSSTATNEKLFF. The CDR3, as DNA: TGTGCCAGCAGCTCCACTGCAACTAATGAAAAACTGTTTTTT.

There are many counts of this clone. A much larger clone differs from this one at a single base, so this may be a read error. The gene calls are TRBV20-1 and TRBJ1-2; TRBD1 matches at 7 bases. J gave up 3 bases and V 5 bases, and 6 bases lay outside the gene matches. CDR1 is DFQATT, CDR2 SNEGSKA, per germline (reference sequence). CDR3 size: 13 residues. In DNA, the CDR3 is TGCAGTGCTCGGACAGGTGCTGACTATGGCTACACCTTC. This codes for CSARTGADYGYTF.

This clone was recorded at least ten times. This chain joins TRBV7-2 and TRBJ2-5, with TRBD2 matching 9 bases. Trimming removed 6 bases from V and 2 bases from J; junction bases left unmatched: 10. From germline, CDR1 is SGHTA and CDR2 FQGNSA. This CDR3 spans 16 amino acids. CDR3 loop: CASRRPGLAHQETQYF. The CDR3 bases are TGTGCCAGCAGGCGCCCGGGACTAGCACATCAAGAGACCCAGTACTTC.

The DNA of the CDR3 is TGCAGCGTTGATTACAGGGGGCTCACAGATACGCAGTATTTT. It yields the protein CSVDYRGLTDTQYF. The chain combines TRBV29-1 with TRBJ2-3, with 9 bases identical to TRBD1. This CDR3 region has 14 residues. Germline V lookup: CDR1 SQVTM, CDR2 ANQGSEA. Trimming cost V 3 bases and J 2 bases; bases outside gene matches: 3.

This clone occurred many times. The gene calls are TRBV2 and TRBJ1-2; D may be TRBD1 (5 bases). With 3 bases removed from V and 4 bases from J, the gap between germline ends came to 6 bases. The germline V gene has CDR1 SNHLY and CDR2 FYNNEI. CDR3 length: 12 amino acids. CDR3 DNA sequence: TGTGCCAGCAGTGAGGGGGGCTATGGCTACACCTTC. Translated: CASSEGGYGYTF.

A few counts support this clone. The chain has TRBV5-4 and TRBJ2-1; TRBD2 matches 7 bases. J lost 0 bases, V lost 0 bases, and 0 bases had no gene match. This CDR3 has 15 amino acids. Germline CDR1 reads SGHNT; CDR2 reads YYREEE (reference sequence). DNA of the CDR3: TGTGCCAGCAGCTTGGGCGGGAGCTCCTACAATGAGCAGTTCTTC. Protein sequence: CASSLGGSSYNEQFF.

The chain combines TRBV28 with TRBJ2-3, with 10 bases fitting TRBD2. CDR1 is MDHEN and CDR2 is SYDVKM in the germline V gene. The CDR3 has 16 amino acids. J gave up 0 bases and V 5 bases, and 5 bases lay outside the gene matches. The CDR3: CASSGRAGGSTDTQYF. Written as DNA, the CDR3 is TGTGCCAGCAGTGGCCGAGCGGGAGGGAGCACAGATACGCAGTATTTT.

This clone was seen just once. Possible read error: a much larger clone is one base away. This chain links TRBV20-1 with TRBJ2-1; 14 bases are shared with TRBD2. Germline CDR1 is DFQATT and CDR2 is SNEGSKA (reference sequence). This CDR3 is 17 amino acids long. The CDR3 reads CSALTSGRGESYNEHFF. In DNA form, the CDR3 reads TGCAGTGCTTTGACTAGCGGGAGGGGCGAGTCCTACAATGAGCATTTCTTC.

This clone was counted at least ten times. CDR3 residues: CASSLWGRTSARADTQYF. The CDR3, as DNA: TGTGCCAGCAGTTTATGGGGGCGGACTAGCGCCCGAGCAGATACGCAGTATTTT. J is TRBJ2-3 and V is TRBV28; TRBD2 aligns across 9 bases. The CDR3 has 18 amino acids. J was trimmed by 4 bases and V by 0 bases; bases with no gene match: 11. Per the germline V gene, CDR1 is MDHEN and CDR2 is SYDVKM.

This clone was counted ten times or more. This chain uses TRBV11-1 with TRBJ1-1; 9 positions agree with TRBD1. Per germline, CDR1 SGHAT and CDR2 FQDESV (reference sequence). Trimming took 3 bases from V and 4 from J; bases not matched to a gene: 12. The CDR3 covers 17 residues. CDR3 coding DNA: TGTGCCAGCAGCTTGTTCACAGGGGGCGAGATTGGCACTGAAGCTTTCTTT. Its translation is CASSLFTGGEIGTEAFF.

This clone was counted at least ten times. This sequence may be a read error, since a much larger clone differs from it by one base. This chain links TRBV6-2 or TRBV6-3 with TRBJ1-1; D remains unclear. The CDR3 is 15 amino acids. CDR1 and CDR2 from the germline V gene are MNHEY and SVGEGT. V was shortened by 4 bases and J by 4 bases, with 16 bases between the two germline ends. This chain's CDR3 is CASSCNNPGGTEAFF. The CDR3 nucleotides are TGTGCCAGCAGTTGCAATAATCCGGGAGGCACTGAAGCTTTCTTT.

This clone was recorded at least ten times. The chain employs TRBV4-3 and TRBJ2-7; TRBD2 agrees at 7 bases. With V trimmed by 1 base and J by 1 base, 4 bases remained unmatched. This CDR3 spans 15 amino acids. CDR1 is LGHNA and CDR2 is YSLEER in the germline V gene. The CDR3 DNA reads TGCGCCAGCAGCCAAGGGAGGGAGGGGTCCTACGAGCAGTACTTC. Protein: CASSQGREGSYEQYF.

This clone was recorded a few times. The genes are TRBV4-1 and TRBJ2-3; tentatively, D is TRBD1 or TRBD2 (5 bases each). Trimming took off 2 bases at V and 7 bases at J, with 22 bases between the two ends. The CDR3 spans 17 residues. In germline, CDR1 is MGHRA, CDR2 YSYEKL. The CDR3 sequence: CASSQFGEGNLVNTQYF. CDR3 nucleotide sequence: TGCGCCAGCAGCCAATTTGGTGAGGGGAATTTGGTGAATACGCAGTATTTT.

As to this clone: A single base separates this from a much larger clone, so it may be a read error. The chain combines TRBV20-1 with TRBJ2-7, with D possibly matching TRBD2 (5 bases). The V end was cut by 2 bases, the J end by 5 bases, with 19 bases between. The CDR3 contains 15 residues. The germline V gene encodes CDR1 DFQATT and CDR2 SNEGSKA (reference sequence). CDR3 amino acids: CSARLLPARADEQYF. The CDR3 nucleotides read TGCAGTGCTAGACTCCTTCCCGCGAGGGCGGACGAGCAGTACTTC.

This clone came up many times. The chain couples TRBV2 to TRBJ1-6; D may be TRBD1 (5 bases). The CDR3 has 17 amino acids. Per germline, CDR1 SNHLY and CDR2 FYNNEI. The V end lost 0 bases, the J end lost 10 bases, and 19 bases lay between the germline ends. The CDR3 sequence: CASSEALGQHGGSPLHF. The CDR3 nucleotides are TGTGCCAGCAGTGAAGCGCTAGGGCAGCATGGGGGATCACCCCTCCACTTT.

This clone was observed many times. The DNA of the CDR3 is TGTGCCAGCAGCTTAATGGCTAGCGGGACCTTATACGAGCAGTACTTC. This translates into CASSLMASGTLYEQYF. The rearrangement joins TRBV7-6 to TRBJ2-7; 9 nucleotides align to TRBD2. V shed 2 bases, J shed 4 bases, and the junction held 9 bases outside the gene matches. Germline CDR1 and CDR2: SGHVS and FNYEAQ. The CDR3 spans 16 residues.

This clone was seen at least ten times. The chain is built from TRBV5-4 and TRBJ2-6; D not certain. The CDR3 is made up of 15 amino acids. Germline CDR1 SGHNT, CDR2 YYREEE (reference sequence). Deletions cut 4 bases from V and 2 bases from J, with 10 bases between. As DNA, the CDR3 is TGTGCCAGCAGCGCTCAGGTGACTGGGGCCAACGTCCTGACTTTC. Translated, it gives CASSAQVTGANVLTF.

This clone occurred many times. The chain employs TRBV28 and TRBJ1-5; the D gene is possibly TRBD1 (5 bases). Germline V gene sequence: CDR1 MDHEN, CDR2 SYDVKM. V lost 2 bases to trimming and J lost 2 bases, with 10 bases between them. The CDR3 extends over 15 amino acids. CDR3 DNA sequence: TGTGCCAGCAGTTTAGTGGGGCGCGGCAATCAGCCCCAGCATTTT. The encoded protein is CASSLVGRGNQPQHF.

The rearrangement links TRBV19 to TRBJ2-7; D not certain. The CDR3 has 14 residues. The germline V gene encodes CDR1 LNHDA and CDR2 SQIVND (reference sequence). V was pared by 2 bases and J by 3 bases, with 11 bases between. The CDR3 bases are TGTGCCAGTAGTATATTAGGGCGAGACTACGAGCAGTACTTC. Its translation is CASSILGRDYEQYF.

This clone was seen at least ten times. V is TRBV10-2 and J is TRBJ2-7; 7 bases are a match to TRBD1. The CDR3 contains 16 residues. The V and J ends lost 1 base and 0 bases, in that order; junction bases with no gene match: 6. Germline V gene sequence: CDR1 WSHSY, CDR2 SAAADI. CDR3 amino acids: CASSELSGTVSYEQYF. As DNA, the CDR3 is TGCGCCAGCAGTGAGTTATCCGGGACAGTCTCCTACGAGCAGTACTTC.